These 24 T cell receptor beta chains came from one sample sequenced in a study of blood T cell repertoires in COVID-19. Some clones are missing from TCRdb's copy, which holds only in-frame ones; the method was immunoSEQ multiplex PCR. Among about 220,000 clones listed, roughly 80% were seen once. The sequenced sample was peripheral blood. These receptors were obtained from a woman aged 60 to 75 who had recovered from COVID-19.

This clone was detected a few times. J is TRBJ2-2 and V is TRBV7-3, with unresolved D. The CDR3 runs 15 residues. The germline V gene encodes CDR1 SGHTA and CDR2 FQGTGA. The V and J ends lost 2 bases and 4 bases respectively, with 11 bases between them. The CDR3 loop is CASSLDPSGTGELFF. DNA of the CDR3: TGTGCCAGCAGCTTAGACCCTTCGGGCACCGGGGAGCTGTTTTTT.

DNA of the CDR3: TGTGCCAGCAGTCAACAGGGTCTTTTCGATACGCAGTATTTT. It encodes CASSQQGLFDTQYF. V and J are TRBV6-5 and TRBJ2-3; D is perhaps TRBD1 (6 bases). With 5 bases removed from V and 6 bases from J, the gap between germline ends came to 15 bases. This CDR3 contains 14 residues. CDR1 and CDR2 (germline): MNHEY, SVGAGI.

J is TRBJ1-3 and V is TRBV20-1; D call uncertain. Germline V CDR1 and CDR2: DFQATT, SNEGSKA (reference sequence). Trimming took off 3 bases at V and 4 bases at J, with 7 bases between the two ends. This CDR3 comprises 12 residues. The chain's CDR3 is CSASSSGNTIYF. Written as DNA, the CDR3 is TGCAGTGCTAGTTCCTCCGGAAACACCATATATTTT.

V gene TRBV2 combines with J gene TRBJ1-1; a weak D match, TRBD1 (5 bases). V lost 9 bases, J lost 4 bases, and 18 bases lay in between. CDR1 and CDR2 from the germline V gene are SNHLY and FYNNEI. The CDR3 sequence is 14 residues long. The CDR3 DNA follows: TGTGCCAGTACCCCACAGGCTCCGGGCACTGAAGCTTTCTTT. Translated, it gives CASTPQAPGTEAFF. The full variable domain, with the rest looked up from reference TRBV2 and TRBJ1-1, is EPEVTQTPSHQVTQMGQEVILRCVPISNHLYFYWYRQILGQKVEFLVSFYNNEISEKSEIFDDQFSVERPDGSNFTLKIRSTKLEDSAMYFCASTPQAPGTEAFFGQGTRLTVV.

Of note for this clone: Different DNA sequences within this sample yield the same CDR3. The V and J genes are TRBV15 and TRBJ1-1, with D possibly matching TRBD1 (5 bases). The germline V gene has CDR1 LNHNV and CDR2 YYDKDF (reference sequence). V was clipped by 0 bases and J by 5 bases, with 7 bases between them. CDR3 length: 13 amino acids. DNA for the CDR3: TGTGCCACCAGCAGAGATAGGGGAACTGAAGCTTTCTTT. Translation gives CATSRDRGTEAFF.

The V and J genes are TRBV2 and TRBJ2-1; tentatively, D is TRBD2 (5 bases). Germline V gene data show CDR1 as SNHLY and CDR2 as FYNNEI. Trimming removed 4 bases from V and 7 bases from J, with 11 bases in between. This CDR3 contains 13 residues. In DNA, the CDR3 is TGTGCCAGCAGTGGGAGGTTGGGGAATGAGCAGTTCTTC. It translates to CASSGRLGNEQFF.

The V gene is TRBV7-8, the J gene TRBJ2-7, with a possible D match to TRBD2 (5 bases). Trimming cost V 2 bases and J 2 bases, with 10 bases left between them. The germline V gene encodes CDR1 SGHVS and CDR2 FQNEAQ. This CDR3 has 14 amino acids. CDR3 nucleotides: TGTGCCAGCAGCTTAACAGCGGTAACCTACGAGCAGTACTTC. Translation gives CASSLTAVTYEQYF.

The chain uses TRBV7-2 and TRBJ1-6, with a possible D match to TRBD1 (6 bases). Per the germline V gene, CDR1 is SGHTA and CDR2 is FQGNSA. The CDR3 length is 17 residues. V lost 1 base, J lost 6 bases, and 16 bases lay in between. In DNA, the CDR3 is TGTGCCAGCAGCTTAGAGGAGTCTGGGGGCGGTAATTCACCCCTCCACTTT. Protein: CASSLEESGGGNSPLHF.

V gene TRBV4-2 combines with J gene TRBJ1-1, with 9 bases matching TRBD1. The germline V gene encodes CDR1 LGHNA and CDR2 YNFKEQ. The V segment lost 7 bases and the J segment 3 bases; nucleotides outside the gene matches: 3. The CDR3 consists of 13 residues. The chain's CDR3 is CASIRDRDTEAFF. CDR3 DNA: TGTGCCAGCATCCGGGACAGGGACACTGAAGCTTTCTTT.

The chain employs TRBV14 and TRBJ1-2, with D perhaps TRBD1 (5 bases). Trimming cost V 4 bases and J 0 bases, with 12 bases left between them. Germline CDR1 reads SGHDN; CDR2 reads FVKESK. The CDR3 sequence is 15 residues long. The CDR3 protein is CASSRLGAANYGYTF. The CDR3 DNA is TGTGCCAGCAGCCGGTTAGGGGCCGCTAACTATGGCTACACCTTC.

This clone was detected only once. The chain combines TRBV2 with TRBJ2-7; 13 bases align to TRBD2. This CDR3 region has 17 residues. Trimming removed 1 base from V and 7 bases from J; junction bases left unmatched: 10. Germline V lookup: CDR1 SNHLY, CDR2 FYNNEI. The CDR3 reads CASSEGPGLAGEYEQYF. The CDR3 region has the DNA TGTGCCAGCAGTGAAGGACCCGGACTAGCGGGGGAGTATGAGCAGTACTTC. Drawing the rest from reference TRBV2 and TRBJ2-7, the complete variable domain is EPEVTQTPSHQVTQMGQEVILRCVPISNHLYFYWYRQILGQKVEFLVSFYNNEISEKSEIFDDQFSVERPDGSNFTLKIRSTKLEDSAMYFCASSEGPGLAGEYEQYFGPGTRLTVT.

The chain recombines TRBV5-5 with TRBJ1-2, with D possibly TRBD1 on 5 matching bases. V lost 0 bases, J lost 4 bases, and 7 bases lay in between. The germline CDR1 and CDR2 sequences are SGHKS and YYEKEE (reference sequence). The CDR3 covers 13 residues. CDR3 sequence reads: CASSLVQGYGYTF. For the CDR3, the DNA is TGTGCCAGCAGCTTGGTGCAGGGCTATGGCTACACCTTC.

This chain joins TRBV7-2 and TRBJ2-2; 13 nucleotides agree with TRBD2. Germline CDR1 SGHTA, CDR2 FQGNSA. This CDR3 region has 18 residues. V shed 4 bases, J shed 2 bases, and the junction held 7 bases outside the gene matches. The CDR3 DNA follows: TGTGCCAGCAGCTGGCCCACTAGCGGGGGGGGAAACACCGGGGAGCTGTTTTTT. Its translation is CASSWPTSGGGNTGELFF.

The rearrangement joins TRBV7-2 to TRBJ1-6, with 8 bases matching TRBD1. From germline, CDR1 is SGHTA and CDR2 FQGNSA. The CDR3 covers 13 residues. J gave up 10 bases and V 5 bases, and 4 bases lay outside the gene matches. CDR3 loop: CASSPGGTSPLHF. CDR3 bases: TGTGCCAGCAGCCCAGGGGGCACGTCACCCCTCCACTTT.

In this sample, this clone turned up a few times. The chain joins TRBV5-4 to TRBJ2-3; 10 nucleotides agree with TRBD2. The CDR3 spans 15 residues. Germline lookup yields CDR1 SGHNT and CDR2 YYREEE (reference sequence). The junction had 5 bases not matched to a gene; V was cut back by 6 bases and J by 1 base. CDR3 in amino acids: CASTPSGGGTDTQYF. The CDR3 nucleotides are TGTGCCAGCACCCCCAGCGGGGGGGGCACAGATACGCAGTATTTT. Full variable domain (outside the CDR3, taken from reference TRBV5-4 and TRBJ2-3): ETGVTQSPTHLIKTRGQQVTLRCSSQSGHNTVSWYQQALGQGPQFIFQYYREEENGRGNFPPRFSGLQFPNYSSELNVNALELDDSALYLCASTPSGGGTDTQYFGPGTRLTVL.

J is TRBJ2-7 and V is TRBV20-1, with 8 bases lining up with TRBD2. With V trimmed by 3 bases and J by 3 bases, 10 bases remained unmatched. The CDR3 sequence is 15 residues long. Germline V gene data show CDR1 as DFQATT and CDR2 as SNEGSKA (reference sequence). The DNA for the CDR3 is TGCAGTGCTAGTCCGGGACTAGGTGAGAACTACGAGCAGTACTTC. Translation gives CSASPGLGENYEQYF.

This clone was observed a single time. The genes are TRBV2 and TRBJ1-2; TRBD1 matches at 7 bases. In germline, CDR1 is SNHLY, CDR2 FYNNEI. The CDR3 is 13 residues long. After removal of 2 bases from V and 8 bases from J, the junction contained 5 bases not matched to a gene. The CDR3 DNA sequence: TGTGCCAGCAGTGAACACAGGGGTAAGGGCTACACCTTC. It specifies CASSEHRGKGYTF.

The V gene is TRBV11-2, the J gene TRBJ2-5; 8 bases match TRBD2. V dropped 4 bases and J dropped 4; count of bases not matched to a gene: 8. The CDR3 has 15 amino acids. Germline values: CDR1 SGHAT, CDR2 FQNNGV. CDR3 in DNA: TGTGCCAGCAGCTCCACCGGGACTAGGGGAGAGACCCAGTACTTC. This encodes CASSSTGTRGETQYF.

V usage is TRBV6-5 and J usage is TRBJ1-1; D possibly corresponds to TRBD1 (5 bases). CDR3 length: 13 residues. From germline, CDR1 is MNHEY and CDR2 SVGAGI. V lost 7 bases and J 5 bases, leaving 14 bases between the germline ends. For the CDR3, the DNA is TGTGCCAGCATTCCCCCGGGGGTTACTGAAGCTTTCTTT. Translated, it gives CASIPPGVTEAFF.

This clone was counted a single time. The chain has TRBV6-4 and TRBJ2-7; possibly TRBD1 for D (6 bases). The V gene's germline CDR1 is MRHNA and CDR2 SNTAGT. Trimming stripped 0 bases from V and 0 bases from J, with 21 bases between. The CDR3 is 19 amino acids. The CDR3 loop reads CASSDSCAGAPLNSYEQYF. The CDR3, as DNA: TGTGCCAGCAGTGACTCGTGTGCAGGGGCCCCTTTAAACTCCTACGAGCAGTACTTC.

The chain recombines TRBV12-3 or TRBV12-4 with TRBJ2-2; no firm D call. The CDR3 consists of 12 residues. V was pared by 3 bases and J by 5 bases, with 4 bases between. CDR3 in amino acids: CASSFLTGELFF. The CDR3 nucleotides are TGTGCCAGCAGTTTTCTGACCGGGGAGCTGTTTTTT.

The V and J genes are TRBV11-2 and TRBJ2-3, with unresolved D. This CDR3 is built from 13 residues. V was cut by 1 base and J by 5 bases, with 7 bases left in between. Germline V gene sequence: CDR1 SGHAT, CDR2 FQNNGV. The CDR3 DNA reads TGTGCCAGCAGCTTAGCTGTCTTAGATACGCAGTATTTT. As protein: CASSLAVLDTQYF.

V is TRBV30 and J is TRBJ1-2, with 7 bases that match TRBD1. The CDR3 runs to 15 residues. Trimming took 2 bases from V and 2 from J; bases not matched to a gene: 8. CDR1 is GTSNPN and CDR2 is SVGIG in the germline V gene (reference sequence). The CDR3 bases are TGTGCCTGGAGTTTAGACAGGGAAGGGAACTATGGCTACACCTTC. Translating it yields CAWSLDREGNYGYTF.

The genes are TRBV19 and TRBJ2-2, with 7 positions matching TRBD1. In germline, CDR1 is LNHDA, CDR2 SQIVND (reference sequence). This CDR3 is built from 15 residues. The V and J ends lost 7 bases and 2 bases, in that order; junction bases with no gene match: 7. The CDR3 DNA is TGTGCCAGTAACCCAGGGACAGCCAACACCGGGGAGCTGTTTTTT. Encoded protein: CASNPGTANTGELFF.